This T cell receptor (beta chain) is drawn from a study of shared clonotypes between healthy human individuals. Overall study findings and caveats: With several donors compared, 4.5% to 6.5% of naive CD4 clonotypes were shared. The four-donor shared clonotypes exceeded non-shared clonotypes in generation probability, with non-shared ones scoring lower.

Worth noting for this clone: Its antigen is unknown.

At a deep level, the assay was run. Original processing methods: Filtering was not the same, since immunoSEQ gave junction-only sequences without quality scores. Sequencing used immunoSEQ multiplex PCR; TCRdb keeps in-frame clones, though not all of them. For V, J and clone size, that table is used; D and trimming come from the DNA. The sample shows a few million clones, about 92% of them seen only once. Trimming took off 7 bases at V and 3 bases at J, with 16 bases between the two ends. The V gene's germline CDR1 is MDHEN and CDR2 SYDVKM. The CDR3 consists of 14 residues. This chain uses TRBV28 with TRBJ2-7; D is possibly TRBD1 (5 bases). The sequenced sample consisted of naive CD4+ T cells from PBMCs. The subset was: CD45RA+ positively selected. This clonotype originated in a man aged 18 to 35 in good health. Some clones in this sample may be carry-over from other donors' samples. The CDR3 is CASTAPGKDYEQYF. The CDR3 DNA reads as TGTGCCAGCACCGCCCCAGGGAAGGACTACGAGCAGTACTTC.